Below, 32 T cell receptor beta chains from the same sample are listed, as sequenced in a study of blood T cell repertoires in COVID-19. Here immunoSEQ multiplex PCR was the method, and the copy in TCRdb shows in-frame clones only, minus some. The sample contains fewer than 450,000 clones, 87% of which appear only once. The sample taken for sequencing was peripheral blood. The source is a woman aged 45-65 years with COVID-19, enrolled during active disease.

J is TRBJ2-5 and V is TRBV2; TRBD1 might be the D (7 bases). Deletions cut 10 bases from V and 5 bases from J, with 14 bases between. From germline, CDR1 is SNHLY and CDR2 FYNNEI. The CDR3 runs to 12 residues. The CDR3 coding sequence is TGTGCCAAGCGGGCAGGGGGGGAGACCCAGTACTTC. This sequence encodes CAKRAGGETQYF.

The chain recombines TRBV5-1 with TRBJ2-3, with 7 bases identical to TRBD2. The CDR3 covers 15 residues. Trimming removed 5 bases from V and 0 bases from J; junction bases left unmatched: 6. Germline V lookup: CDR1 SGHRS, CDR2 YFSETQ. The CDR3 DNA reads TGCGCCAGCAGACGCCTAGCGGATAGCACAGATACGCAGTATTTT. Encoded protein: CASRRLADSTDTQYF.

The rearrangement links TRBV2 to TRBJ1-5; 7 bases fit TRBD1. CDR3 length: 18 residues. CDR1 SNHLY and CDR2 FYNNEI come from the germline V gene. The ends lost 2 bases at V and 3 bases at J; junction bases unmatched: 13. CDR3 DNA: TGTGCCAGCAGTGAAAAGGAATCCGGGACAGTGTACAATCAGCCCCAGCATTTT. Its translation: CASSEKESGTVYNQPQHF. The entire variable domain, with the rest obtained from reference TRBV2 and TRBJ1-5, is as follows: EPEVTQTPSHQVTQMGQEVILRCVPISNHLYFYWYRQILGQKVEFLVSFYNNEISEKSEIFDDQFSVERPDGSNFTLKIRSTKLEDSAMYFCASSEKESGTVYNQPQHFGDGTRLSIL.

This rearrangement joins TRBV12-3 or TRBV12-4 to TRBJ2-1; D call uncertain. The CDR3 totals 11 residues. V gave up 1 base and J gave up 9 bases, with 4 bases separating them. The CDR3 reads CASSLVGEQFF. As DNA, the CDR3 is TGTGCCAGCAGTTTAGTCGGTGAGCAGTTCTTC.

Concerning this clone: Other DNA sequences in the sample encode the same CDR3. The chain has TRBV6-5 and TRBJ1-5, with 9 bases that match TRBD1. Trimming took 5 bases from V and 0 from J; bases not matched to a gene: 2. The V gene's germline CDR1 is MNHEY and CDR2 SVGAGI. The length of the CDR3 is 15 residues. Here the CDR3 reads CASSRTGDSNQPQHF. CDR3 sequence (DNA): TGTGCCAGCAGTCGGACAGGGGATAGCAATCAGCCCCAGCATTTT.

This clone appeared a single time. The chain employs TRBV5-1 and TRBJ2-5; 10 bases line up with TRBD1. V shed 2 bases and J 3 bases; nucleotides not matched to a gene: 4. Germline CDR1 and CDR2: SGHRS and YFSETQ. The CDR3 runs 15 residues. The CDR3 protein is CASSFTGTGEETQYF. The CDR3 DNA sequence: TGCGCCAGCAGCTTCACCGGGACAGGGGAAGAGACCCAGTACTTC.

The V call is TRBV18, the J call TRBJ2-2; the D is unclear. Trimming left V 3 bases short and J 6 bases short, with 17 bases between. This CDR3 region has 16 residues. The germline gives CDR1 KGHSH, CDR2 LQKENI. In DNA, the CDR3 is TGTGCCAGCTCACCCCACCTAGTTGATGGTCCCGGGGAGCTGTTTTTT. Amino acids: CASSPHLVDGPGELFF.

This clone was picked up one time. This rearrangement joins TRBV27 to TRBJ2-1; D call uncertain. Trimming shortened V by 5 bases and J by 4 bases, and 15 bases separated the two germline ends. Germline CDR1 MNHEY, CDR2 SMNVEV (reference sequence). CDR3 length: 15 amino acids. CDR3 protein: CASSTSPREYNEQFF. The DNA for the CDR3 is TGTGCCAGCAGTACTTCACCGCGAGAGTACAATGAGCAGTTCTTC.

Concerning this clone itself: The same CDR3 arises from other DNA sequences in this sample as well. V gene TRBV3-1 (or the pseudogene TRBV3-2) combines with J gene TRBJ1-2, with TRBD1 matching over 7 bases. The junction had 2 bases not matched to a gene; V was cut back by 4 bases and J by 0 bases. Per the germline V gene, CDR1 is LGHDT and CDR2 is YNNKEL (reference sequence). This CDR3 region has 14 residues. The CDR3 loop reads CASSPGGSNYGYTF. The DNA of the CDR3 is TGTGCCAGCAGCCCAGGGGGGTCTAACTATGGCTACACCTTC.

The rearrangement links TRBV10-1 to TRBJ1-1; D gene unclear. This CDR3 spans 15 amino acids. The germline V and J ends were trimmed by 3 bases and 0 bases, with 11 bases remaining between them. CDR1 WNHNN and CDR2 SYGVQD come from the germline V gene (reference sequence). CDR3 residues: CASSDLGSLNTEAFF. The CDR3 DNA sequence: TGCGCCAGCAGTGATTTGGGCAGTTTGAACACTGAAGCTTTCTTT.

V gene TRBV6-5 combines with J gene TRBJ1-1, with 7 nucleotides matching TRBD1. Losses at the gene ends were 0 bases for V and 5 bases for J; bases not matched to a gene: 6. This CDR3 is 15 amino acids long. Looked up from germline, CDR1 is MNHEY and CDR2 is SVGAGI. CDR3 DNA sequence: TGTGCCAGCAGTTACTCGACAGGGTATTGGACTGAAGCTTTCTTT. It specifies CASSYSTGYWTEAFF.

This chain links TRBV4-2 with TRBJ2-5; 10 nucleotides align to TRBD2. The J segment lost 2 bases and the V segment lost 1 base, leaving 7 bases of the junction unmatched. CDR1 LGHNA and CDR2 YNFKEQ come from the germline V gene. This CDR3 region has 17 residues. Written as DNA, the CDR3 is TGTGCCAGCAGCCAAGTCTCCTCTAGCGGGGGACAAGAGACCCAGTACTTC. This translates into CASSQVSSSGGQETQYF.

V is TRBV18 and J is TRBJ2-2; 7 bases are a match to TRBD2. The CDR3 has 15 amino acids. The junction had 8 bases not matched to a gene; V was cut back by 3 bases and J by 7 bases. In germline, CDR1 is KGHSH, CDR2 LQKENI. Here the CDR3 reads CASSPRREYGGELFF. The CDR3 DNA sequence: TGTGCCAGCTCACCGAGGCGGGAGTATGGCGGGGAGCTGTTTTTT.

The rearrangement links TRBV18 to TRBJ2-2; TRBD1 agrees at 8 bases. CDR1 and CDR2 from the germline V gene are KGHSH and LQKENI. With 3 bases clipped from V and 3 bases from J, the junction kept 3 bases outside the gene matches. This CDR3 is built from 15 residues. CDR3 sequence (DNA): TGTGCCAGCTCACCCAGGACAGGGCACACCGGGGAGCTGTTTTTT. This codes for CASSPRTGHTGELFF.

This CDR3 reads CSASDPLRQGILQETQYF. Here the CDR3 DNA reads TGCAGTGCTAGTGATCCACTGAGACAGGGGATACTCCAAGAGACCCAGTACTTC. J is TRBJ2-5 and V is TRBV20-1; TRBD1 aligns across 8 bases. The CDR3 totals 18 residues. In germline, CDR1 is DFQATT, CDR2 SNEGSKA (reference sequence). Trimming took 3 bases from V and 1 from J; bases not matched to a gene: 16.

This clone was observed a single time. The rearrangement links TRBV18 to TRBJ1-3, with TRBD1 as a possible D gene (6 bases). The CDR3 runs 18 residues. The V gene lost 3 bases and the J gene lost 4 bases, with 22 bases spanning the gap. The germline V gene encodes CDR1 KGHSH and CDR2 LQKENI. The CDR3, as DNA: TGTGCCAGCTCACCCTCAGCCGGCGGACAGATTAAGGGAAACACCATATATTTT. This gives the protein CASSPSAGGQIKGNTIYF.

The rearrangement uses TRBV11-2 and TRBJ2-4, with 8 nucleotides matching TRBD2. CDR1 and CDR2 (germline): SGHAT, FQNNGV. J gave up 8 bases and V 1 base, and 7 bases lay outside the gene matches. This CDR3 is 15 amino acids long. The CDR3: CASSLAGGRGDIQYF. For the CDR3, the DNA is TGTGCCAGCAGCTTAGCGGGAGGGCGAGGGGACATTCAGTACTTC.

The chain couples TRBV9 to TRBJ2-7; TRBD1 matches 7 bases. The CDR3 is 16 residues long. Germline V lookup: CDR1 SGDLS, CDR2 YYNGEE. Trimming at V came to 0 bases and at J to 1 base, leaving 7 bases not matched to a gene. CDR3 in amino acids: CASSVGGTVPSYEQYF. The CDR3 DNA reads TGTGCCAGCAGCGTAGGGGGGACAGTGCCTTCCTACGAGCAGTACTTC.

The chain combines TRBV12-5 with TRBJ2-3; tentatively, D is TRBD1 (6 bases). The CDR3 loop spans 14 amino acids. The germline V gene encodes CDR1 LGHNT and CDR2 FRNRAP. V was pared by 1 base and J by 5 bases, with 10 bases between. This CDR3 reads CASGLGQGLDTQYF. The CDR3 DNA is TGTGCTAGTGGTTTGGGTCAGGGGTTAGATACGCAGTATTTT.

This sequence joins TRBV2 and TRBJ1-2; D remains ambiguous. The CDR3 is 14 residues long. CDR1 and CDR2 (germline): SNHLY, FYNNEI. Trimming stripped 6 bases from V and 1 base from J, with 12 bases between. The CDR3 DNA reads TGTGCCAGCAGAGAGGCCAGTCTTAACTATGGCTACACCTTC. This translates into CASREASLNYGYTF.

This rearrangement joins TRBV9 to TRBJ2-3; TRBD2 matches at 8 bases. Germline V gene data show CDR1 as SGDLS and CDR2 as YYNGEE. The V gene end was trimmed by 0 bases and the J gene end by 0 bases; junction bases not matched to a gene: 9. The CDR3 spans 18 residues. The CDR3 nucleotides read TGTGCCAGCAGCGTAGCGACTGTTGCGGGAGGAAGCACAGATACGCAGTATTTT. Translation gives CASSVATVAGGSTDTQYF.

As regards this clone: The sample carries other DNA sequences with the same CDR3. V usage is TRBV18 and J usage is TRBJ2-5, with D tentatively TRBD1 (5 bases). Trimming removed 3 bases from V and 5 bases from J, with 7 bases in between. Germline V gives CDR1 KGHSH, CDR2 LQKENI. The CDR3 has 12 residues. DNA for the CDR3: TGTGCCAGCTCACCCGCAGGGGAGACCCAGTACTTC. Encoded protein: CASSPAGETQYF.

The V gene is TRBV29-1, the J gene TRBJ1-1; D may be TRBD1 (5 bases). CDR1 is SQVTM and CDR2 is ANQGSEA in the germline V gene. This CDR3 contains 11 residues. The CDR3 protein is CKITGNTEAFF. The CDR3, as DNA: TGCAAAATTACAGGGAACACTGAAGCTTTCTTT.

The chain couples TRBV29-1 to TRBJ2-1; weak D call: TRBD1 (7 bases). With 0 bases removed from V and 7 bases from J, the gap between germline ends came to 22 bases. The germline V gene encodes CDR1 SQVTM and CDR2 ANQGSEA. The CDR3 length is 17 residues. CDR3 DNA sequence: TGCAGCGTTGAAGACGTACCTCCAGGGGGGCAGATGAATGAGCAGTTCTTC. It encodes CSVEDVPPGGQMNEQFF.

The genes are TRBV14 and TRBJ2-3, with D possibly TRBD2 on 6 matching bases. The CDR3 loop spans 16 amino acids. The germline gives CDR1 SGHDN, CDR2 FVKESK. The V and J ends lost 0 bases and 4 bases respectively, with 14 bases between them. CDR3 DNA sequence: TGTGCCAGCAGCCAAGAATGGGTGCGGGGCGCAGATACGCAGTATTTT. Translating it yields CASSQEWVRGADTQYF. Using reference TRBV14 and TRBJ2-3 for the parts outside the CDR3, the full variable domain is EAGVTQFPSHSVIEKGQTVTLRCDPISGHDNLYWYRRVMGKEIKFLLHFVKESKQDESGMPNNRFLAERTGGTYSTLKVQPAELEDSGVYFCASSQEWVRGADTQYFGPGTRLTVL.

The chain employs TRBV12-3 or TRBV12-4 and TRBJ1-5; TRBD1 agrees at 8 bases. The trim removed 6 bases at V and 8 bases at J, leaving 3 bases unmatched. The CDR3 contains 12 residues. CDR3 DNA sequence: TGTGCCAGCAGACCGGGACAGGAGCCCCAGCATTTT. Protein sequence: CASRPGQEPQHF.

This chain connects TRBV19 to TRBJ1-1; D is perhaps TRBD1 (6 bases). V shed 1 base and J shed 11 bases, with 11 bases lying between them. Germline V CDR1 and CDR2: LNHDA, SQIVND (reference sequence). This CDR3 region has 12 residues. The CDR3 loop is CASSIAPGEAFF. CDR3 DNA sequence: TGTGCCAGTAGTATAGCGCCAGGGGAGGCTTTCTTT.

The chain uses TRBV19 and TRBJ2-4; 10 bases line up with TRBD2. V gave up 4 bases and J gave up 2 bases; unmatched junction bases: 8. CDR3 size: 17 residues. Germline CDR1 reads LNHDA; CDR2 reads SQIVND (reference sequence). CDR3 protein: CASSKGLAGVPKNIQYF. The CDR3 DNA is TGTGCCAGTAGTAAAGGTCTAGCGGGAGTACCCAAAAACATTCAGTACTTC.

The CDR3 protein is CAWMRSTGLAMGEQYF. The CDR3 DNA follows: TGTGCCTGGATGAGGTCTACGGGACTAGCTATGGGCGAGCAGTACTTC. The chain carries TRBV30 and TRBJ2-7; TRBD2 matches at 9 bases. This CDR3 has 16 residues. The germline V gene encodes CDR1 GTSNPN and CDR2 SVGIG (reference sequence). V trimming: 4 bases; J trimming: 6 bases; junction bases outside the gene matches: 16.

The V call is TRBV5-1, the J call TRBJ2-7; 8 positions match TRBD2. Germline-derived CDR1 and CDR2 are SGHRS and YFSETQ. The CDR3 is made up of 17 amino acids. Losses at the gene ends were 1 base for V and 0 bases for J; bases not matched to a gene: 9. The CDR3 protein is CASSLQIAGFASYEQYF. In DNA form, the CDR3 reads TGCGCCAGCAGCTTGCAAATAGCGGGATTCGCCTCCTACGAGCAGTACTTC.

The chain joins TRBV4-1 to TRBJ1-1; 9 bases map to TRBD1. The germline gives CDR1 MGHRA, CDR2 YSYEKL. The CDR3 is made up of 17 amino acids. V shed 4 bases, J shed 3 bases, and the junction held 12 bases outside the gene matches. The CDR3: CASSLVTGGLLDTEAFF. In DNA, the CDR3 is TGCGCCAGCAGCCTGGTTACAGGGGGCTTACTAGACACTGAAGCTTTCTTT.

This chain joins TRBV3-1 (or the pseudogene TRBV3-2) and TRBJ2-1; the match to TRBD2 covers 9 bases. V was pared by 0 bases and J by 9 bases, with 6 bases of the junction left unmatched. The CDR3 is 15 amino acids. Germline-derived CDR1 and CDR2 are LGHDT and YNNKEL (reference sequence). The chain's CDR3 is CASSQDIAGDTEQFF. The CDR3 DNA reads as TGTGCCAGCAGCCAAGATATAGCGGGGGATACTGAGCAGTTCTTC.